Below are 32 T cell receptor beta chains sequenced from a single sample in a study of response to subunit inactivated influenza vaccine. A single record per CDR3 protein comes from TCRdb applying MiXCR to the RT-PCR reads. The sample lists 500,000 to 600,000 distinct CDR3 sequences; 10% to 15% were seen once. Sequencing was performed on PBMCs from blood, taken roughly 48 days after vaccination. These receptors were taken from a man aged 50-59 years who received an inactivated influenza vaccine.

This clonotype was observed a few times. The genes are TRBV12-3 or TRBV12-4 and TRBJ2-3; D is possibly TRBD2 (7 bases). The CDR3 covers 16 residues. V was clipped by 6 bases and J by 0 bases, with 16 bases between them. This CDR3 reads CASRTAGGASTDTQYF. CDR3 sequence (DNA): TGTGCCAGCAGAACCGCTGGGGGGGCTAGCACAGATACGCAGTATTTT.

J is TRBJ2-7 and V is TRBV28; a possible D gene is TRBD2 (6 bases). V lost 2 bases and J lost 2, with 13 bases in between. CDR3 size: 15 residues. Germline V CDR1 and CDR2: MDHEN, SYDVKM. The CDR3 loop reads CASSLLRDSPYEQYF. The CDR3 bases are TGTGCCAGCAGTTTACTTAGGGACTCCCCCTACGAGCAGTACTTC. Supplemented by reference TRBV28 and TRBJ2-7, the full variable domain reads DVKVTQSSRYLVKRTGEKVFLECVQDMDHENMFWYRQDPGLGLRLIYFSYDVKMKEKGDIPEGYSVSREKKERFSLILESASTNQTSMYLCASSLLRDSPYEQYFGPGTRLTVT.

This clonotype has more than one count but fewer than ten. V is TRBV5-1 and J is TRBJ1-1; D is ambiguous. Trimming left V 0 bases short and J 5 bases short, with 17 bases between. Germline-derived CDR1 and CDR2 are SGHRS and YFSETQ. CDR3 length: 16 residues. The DNA for the CDR3 is TGCGCCAGCAGCTTGGAAGGTACCGGCCGGGGAACTGAAGCTTTCTTT. It yields the protein CASSLEGTGRGTEAFF.

The sample holds a few counts of this clonotype. The chain employs TRBV5-6 and TRBJ2-4; the D is unclear. CDR3 size: 15 residues. Trimming removed 0 bases at V and 0 bases at J, with 7 bases between. Per the germline V gene, CDR1 is SGHDT and CDR2 is YYEEEE. The CDR3 DNA sequence: TGTGCCAGCAGCTTGGGGGCATTAGCCAAAAACATTCAGTACTTC. It translates to CASSLGALAKNIQYF.

A few counts support this clonotype. The chain links TRBV10-3 to TRBJ1-5, with D possibly matching TRBD1 (5 bases). CDR3 length: 14 amino acids. Germline CDR1 ENHRY, CDR2 SYGVKD. Trimming removed 0 bases from V and 7 bases from J, with 10 bases in between. The CDR3 DNA reads as TGTGCCATCAGTGAGTCCCAGGGAGGCCAGCCCCAGCATTTT. Its translation is CAISESQGGQPQHF.

The V call is TRBV10-3, the J call TRBJ2-5; 9 bases are a match to TRBD2. The trim removed 10 bases at V and 5 bases at J, leaving 14 bases unmatched. The CDR3 totals 15 residues. Looked up from germline, CDR1 is ENHRY and CDR2 is SYGVKD. The CDR3 loop is CATGGRGGARETQYF. The CDR3 nucleotides are TGTGCCACCGGTGGCCGCGGGGGGGCCCGGGAGACCCAGTACTTC.

This clonotype has just a few counts. The chain combines TRBV13 with TRBJ1-6; D is perhaps TRBD1 (6 bases). The CDR3 has 15 residues. The V gene's germline CDR1 is PRHDT and CDR2 FYEKMQ (reference sequence). With 1 base removed from V and 10 bases from J, the gap between germline ends came to 14 bases. As DNA, the CDR3 is TGTGCCAGCAGCTTAGAGGCACAGGGCGGATCACCCCTCCACTTT. It is translated as CASSLEAQGGSPLHF.

This clonotype came up a few times. The chain carries TRBV11-2 and TRBJ2-1; D not certain. Trimming pared 3 bases from V and 10 bases from J, leaving 10 bases between. The CDR3 loop spans 12 amino acids. Germline V gene sequence: CDR1 SGHAT, CDR2 FQNNGV. CDR3 sequence (DNA): TGTGCCAGCAGCTTGAGTACCCCCGAGCAGTTCTTC. Translating it yields CASSLSTPEQFF.

This clonotype was observed a few times. The chain is built from TRBV30 and TRBJ2-2; D not certain. Trimming removed 1 base at V and 1 base at J, with 7 bases between. The CDR3 covers 14 residues. Germline CDR1 GTSNPN, CDR2 SVGIG (reference sequence). CDR3 residues: CAWSGQLNTGELFF. CDR3 bases: TGTGCCTGGAGTGGGCAGCTGAACACCGGGGAGCTGTTTTTT.

The chain recombines TRBV24-1 with TRBJ1-1; D uncertain. Looked up from germline, CDR1 is KGHDR and CDR2 is SFDVKD. V lost 6 bases to trimming and J lost 3 bases, with 10 bases between them. The CDR3 sequence is 13 residues long. The CDR3 loop is CATSHRGYTEAFF. In DNA, the CDR3 is TGTGCCACCAGTCACAGAGGCTACACTGAAGCTTTCTTT.

The rearrangement links TRBV29-1 to TRBJ1-2; 8 nucleotides match TRBD1. CDR1 and CDR2 (germline): SQVTM, ANQGSEA. V lost 1 base to trimming and J lost 8 bases; unmatched junction nucleotides: 6. This CDR3 has 13 residues. The CDR3 DNA follows: TGCAGCGTTGAAGGTGGACAGGGAGGAGGCTACACCTTC. It encodes CSVEGGQGGGYTF.

This clonotype has just a few counts. The V call is TRBV20-1, the J call TRBJ1-2, with 10 bases that match TRBD1. The CDR3 totals 12 residues. Germline V gene lookup returns CDR1 DFQATT and CDR2 SNEGSKA (reference sequence). J was trimmed by 8 bases and V by 6 bases; bases with no gene match: 6. CDR3 sequence reads: CSAQGTGDGYTF. The CDR3 coding sequence is TGCAGTGCCCAAGGGACAGGGGACGGCTACACCTTC.

This CDR3 reads CSVSGRGLTEAFF. In DNA, the CDR3 is TGCAGCGTCTCCGGAAGGGGGCTCACTGAAGCTTTCTTT. The chain is built from TRBV29-1 and TRBJ1-1; the match to TRBD1 covers 7 bases. This CDR3 spans 13 amino acids. Germline CDR1 reads SQVTM; CDR2 reads ANQGSEA. Trimming cost V 6 bases and J 4 bases; bases outside gene matches: 8.

This chain connects TRBV6-2 or TRBV6-3 to TRBJ2-2; 8 nucleotides align to TRBD2. V was pared by 7 bases and J by 6 bases, with 10 bases of the junction left unmatched. The CDR3 loop spans 15 amino acids. Germline CDR1 is MNHEY and CDR2 is SVGEGT. CDR3 sequence (DNA): TGTGCCAGCAAAAGAAGCGGGAGATGGGCCGGGGAGCTGTTTTTT. Amino acid sequence: CASKRSGRWAGELFF.

This clonotype turned up a few times. This chain connects TRBV24-1 to TRBJ2-1, with D maybe TRBD2 (5 bases). The CDR3 contains 16 residues. V dropped 5 bases and J dropped 0 bases, with 13 bases sitting between them. Germline lookup yields CDR1 KGHDR and CDR2 SFDVKD. CDR3 in DNA: TGTGCCACCAGTGCTCATACGGGGAGCTCCTACAATGAGCAGTTCTTC. This encodes CATSAHTGSSYNEQFF.

This clonotype was seen many times. V usage is TRBV7-9 and J usage is TRBJ1-1; D is undetermined. V was trimmed by 5 bases and J by 0 bases, leaving 7 bases between them. CDR3 length: 13 residues. CDR1 SEHNR and CDR2 FQNEAQ come from the germline V gene (reference sequence). The CDR3 bases are TGTGCCAGCAGCCAGACGGTGAACACTGAAGCTTTCTTT. Its translation: CASSQTVNTEAFF.

The J gene is TRBJ2-5, the V gene TRBV20-1; D not certain. V was trimmed by 6 bases and J by 2 bases, leaving 19 bases between them. Germline CDR1 and CDR2: DFQATT and SNEGSKA (reference sequence). This CDR3 is 15 amino acids long. The CDR3 loop reads CSARNTDGNQETQYF. For the CDR3, the DNA is TGCAGTGCCAGAAATACGGACGGAAATCAAGAGACCCAGTACTTC.

This chain links TRBV28 with TRBJ2-1, with D maybe TRBD1 (5 bases). The V gene lost 5 bases and the J gene lost 3 bases, with 11 bases spanning the gap. The CDR3 sequence is 14 residues long. CDR1 and CDR2 from the germline V gene are MDHEN and SYDVKM. The CDR3 protein is CASSTRQYYNEQFF. Here the CDR3 DNA reads TGTGCCAGCAGTACAAGACAGTACTACAATGAGCAGTTCTTC.

There are a few counts of this clonotype. V usage is TRBV6-2 or TRBV6-3 and J usage is TRBJ1-1; unclear D gene. Germline V gene sequence: CDR1 MNHEY, CDR2 SVGEGT. V was shortened by 7 bases and J by 0 bases, with 6 bases between the two germline ends. The CDR3 has 12 amino acids. CDR3 residues: CASKRVNTEAFF. CDR3 DNA: TGTGCCAGCAAAAGGGTGAACACTGAAGCTTTCTTT.

This clonotype was observed a handful of times. The chain combines TRBV5-1 with TRBJ2-1, with D perhaps TRBD1 (8 bases). V was clipped by 2 bases and J by 1 base, with 13 bases between them. Germline CDR1 and CDR2: SGHRS and YFSETQ. The CDR3 contains 16 residues. CDR3 sequence: CASSFNRGGSYNEQFF. In nucleotides, the CDR3 is TGCGCCAGCAGCTTTAACAGGGGGGGGTCCTACAATGAGCAGTTCTTC.

This clonotype was picked up a small number of times. V and J are TRBV7-8 and TRBJ2-3, with D possibly matching TRBD1 (5 bases). The germline CDR1 and CDR2 sequences are SGHVS and FQNEAQ. The CDR3 loop spans 16 amino acids. V shed 5 bases and J shed 1 base, with 16 bases lying between them. CDR3 amino acids: CASSNRLETGTDTQYF. The CDR3 nucleotides read TGTGCCAGCAGCAACCGTTTAGAGACAGGCACAGATACGCAGTATTTT. The whole variable domain, filled in from reference TRBV7-8 and TRBJ2-3, reads GAGVSQSPRYKVAKRGQDVALRCDPISGHVSLFWYQQALGQGPEFLTYFQNEAQLDKSGLPSDRFFAERPEGSVSTLKIQRTQQEDSAVYLCASSNRLETGTDTQYFGPGTRLTVL.

This clonotype was recorded only once. Here the CDR3 reads CASSKPTSGRPYEQYF. Written as DNA, the CDR3 is TGTGCCAGCAGTAAACCGACTAGCGGGAGGCCCTACGAGCAGTACTTC. This chain uses TRBV6-2 or TRBV6-3 with TRBJ2-7, with 13 bases aligning to TRBD2. The CDR3 loop spans 16 amino acids. The J segment lost 2 bases and the V segment lost 5 bases, leaving 6 bases of the junction unmatched. Germline V lookup: CDR1 MNHEY, CDR2 SVGEGT.

The chain couples TRBV20-1 to TRBJ2-3; 10 nucleotides match TRBD2. The CDR3 runs to 16 residues. The J segment lost 4 bases and the V segment lost 1 base, leaving 8 bases of the junction unmatched. From germline, CDR1 is DFQATT and CDR2 SNEGSKA (reference sequence). As DNA, the CDR3 is TGCAGTGCTAGAGTGGCTAGCGGGAGCAGGGCAGATACGCAGTATTTT. Protein: CSARVASGSRADTQYF.

There are many counts of this clonotype. Relative to the germline gene, one junction end is altered; a read error may explain this. The chain employs TRBV29-1 and TRBJ2-3; 10 bases are shared with TRBD2. CDR3 length: 9 amino acids. The germline V gene encodes CDR1 SQVTM and CDR2 ANQGSEA. In DNA, the CDR3 is TGCAGCGTTGAACTAGCGGGGGTCTTT. This translates into CSVELAGVF.

Only a few counts were recorded for this clonotype. This chain uses TRBV7-2 with TRBJ2-1; 11 nucleotides agree with TRBD1. Germline V gene lookup returns CDR1 SGHTA and CDR2 FQGNSA. J gave up 6 bases and V 8 bases, and 12 bases lay outside the gene matches. The length of the CDR3 is 16 residues. The CDR3, as DNA: TGTGCCAGCGCAAGAAACGGACAGGGGGCGCTCAATGAGCAGTTCTTC. Protein: CASARNGQGALNEQFF. Full variable domain (rest looked up from reference TRBV7-2 and TRBJ2-1): GAGVSQSPSNKVTEKGKDVELRCDPISGHTALYWYRQSLGQGLEFLIYFQGNSAPDKSGLPSDRFSAERTGGSVSTLTIQRTQQEDSAVYLCASARNGQGALNEQFFGPGTRLTVL.

CDR3 DNA sequence: TGTGCCAGCAGCTTTACCGGGACAGGGAATGAAAAACTGTTTTTT. As protein: CASSFTGTGNEKLFF. This chain joins TRBV5-5 and TRBJ1-4; 9 nucleotides line up with TRBD1. This CDR3 spans 15 amino acids. Germline V CDR1 and CDR2: SGHKS, YYEKEE (reference sequence). Losses at the gene ends were 2 bases for V and 5 bases for J; bases not matched to a gene: 4.

The V call is TRBV10-2, the J call TRBJ2-5; the match to TRBD2 covers 12 bases. CDR1 is WSHSY and CDR2 is SAAADI in the germline V gene. V dropped 6 bases and J dropped 5; count of bases not matched to a gene: 7. This CDR3 spans 15 amino acids. The CDR3 loop reads CASSRLAGDLETQYF. The CDR3 DNA reads as TGCGCCAGCAGCCGACTAGCGGGGGATTTGGAGACCCAGTACTTC.

This chain joins TRBV20-1 and TRBJ2-1, with 9 bases that match TRBD2. Germline CDR1 and CDR2: DFQATT and SNEGSKA (reference sequence). V shed 0 bases and J 2 bases; nucleotides not matched to a gene: 2. The CDR3 is 15 amino acids. This CDR3 is CSAREPSGAYNEQFF. The CDR3 bases are TGCAGTGCTAGAGAGCCTAGCGGGGCCTACAATGAGCAGTTCTTC.

The rearrangement uses TRBV7-2 and TRBJ2-2; 8 nucleotides line up with TRBD2. Germline V CDR1 and CDR2: SGHTA, FQGNSA. Trimming removed 2 bases from V and 6 bases from J; junction bases left unmatched: 8. The CDR3 has 16 amino acids. CDR3 bases: TGTGCCAGCAGCTTAAATGCGGGGGGCATCGCCGGGGAGCTGTTTTTT. Amino acid sequence: CASSLNAGGIAGELFF.

The gene calls are TRBV20-1 and TRBJ2-1, with D tentatively TRBD2 (5 bases). Trimming removed 0 bases from V and 5 bases from J, with 11 bases in between. This CDR3 comprises 14 residues. CDR1 and CDR2 (germline): DFQATT, SNEGSKA (reference sequence). The CDR3 protein is CSARDHGVNNEQFF. CDR3 sequence (DNA): TGCAGTGCTAGAGATCACGGGGTCAACAATGAGCAGTTCTTC.

In this sample, this clonotype turned up a few times. The chain employs TRBV4-1 and TRBJ2-7, with D possibly matching TRBD1 (6 bases). CDR3 size: 14 residues. V was cut by 4 bases and J by 3 bases, with 13 bases left in between. The germline CDR1 and CDR2 sequences are MGHRA and YSYEKL. CDR3: CASSLGEGVYEQYF. The CDR3 DNA sequence: TGCGCCAGCAGCCTCGGAGAGGGGGTCTACGAGCAGTACTTC.

The gene calls are TRBV3-1 and TRBJ2-7; D remains ambiguous. Between the trimmed V and J ends, which lost 0 bases and 3 bases, there was a span of 9 bases. The CDR3 totals 14 residues. Germline CDR1 is LGHDT and CDR2 is YNNKEL (reference sequence). CDR3 residues: CASSQDLYNYEQYF. CDR3 nucleotide sequence: TGTGCCAGCAGCCAAGATCTTTACAACTACGAGCAGTACTTC.